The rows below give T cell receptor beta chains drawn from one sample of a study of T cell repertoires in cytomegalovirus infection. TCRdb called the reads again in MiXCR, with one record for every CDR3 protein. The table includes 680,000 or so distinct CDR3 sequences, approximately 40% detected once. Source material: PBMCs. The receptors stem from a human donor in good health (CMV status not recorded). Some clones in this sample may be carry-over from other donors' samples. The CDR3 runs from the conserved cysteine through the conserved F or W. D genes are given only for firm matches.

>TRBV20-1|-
CSARARSNQPQHF
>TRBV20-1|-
CSARDEGGRTGFSGANVLTF
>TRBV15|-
CATSRGVSQGYEQYF
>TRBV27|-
CASKFVEGAEAFF
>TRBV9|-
CASSVGGAEQFF
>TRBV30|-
CAWSAGANQPQHF
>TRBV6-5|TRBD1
CASSSPGTGGDEQYF
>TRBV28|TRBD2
CASRASGGHQETQYF
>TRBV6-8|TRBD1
CASSANRGQETQYF
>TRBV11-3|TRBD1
CASSSSASHRQGESTDTQYF
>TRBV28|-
CASTVGGAGANVLTF
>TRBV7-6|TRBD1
CASSRTGARTQYF
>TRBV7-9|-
CASSSGETPLHF
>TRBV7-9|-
CASSSRRGASYEQYF
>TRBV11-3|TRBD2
CASSPRPGTSGGADTQYF
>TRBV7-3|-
CASSPSTNTEAFF
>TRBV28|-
CASSHNGPVSYNEQFF
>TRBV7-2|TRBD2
CASSFLGLADNEQFF
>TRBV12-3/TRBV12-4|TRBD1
CDSSFRGQGIYEQYF
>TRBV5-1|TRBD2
CASSRGERDTQYF
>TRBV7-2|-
CASSLGADTYEQYF
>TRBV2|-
CASSGGEAGYEQYF
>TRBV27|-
CASSLGPGDGRIDQETQYF
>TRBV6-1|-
CASSEEARETQYF
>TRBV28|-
CAITPAGTPNSPLHF
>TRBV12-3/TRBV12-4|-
CASSFGAYNQPQHF
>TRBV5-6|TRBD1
CASSTTGTAGEQYF